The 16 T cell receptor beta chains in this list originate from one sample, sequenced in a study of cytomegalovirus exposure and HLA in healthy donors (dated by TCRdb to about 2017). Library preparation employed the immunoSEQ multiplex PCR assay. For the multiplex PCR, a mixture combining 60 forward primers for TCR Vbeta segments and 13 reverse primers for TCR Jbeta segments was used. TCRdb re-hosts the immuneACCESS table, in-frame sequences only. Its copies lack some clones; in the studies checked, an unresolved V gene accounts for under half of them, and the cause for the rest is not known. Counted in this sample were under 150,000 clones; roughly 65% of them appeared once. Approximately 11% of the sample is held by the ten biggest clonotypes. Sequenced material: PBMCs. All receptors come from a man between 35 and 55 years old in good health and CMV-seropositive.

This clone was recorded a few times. In nucleotides, the CDR3 is TGTGCCAGCAGCTTAGCCCCCTCCACGGGGTCCGGGGAGCTGTTTTTT. Translation: CASSLAPSTGSGELFF. The rearrangement links TRBV7-9 to TRBJ2-2; maybe TRBD2 (5 bases). The germline V gene has CDR1 SEHNR and CDR2 FQNEAQ (reference sequence). The CDR3 has 16 residues. The V and J ends lost 0 bases and 6 bases respectively, with 14 bases between them.

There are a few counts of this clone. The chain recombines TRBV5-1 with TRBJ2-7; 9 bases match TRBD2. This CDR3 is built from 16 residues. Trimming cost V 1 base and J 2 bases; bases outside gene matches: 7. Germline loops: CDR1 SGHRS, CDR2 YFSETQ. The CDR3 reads CASSLMGSGRPYEQYF. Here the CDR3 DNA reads TGCGCCAGCAGCTTGATGGGTAGCGGGAGACCCTACGAGCAGTACTTC.

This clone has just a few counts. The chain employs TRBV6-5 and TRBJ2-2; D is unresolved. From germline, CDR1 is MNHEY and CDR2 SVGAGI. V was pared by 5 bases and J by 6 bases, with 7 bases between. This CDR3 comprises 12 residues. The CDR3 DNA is TGTGCCAGCAGTGGCCAGGCCGGGGAGCTGTTTTTT. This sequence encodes CASSGQAGELFF.

This CDR3 reads CASSFGGGLAGETQYF. CDR3 DNA: TGTGCCAGCAGCTTTGGGGGGGGACTAGCCGGAGAGACCCAGTACTTC. The V and J genes are TRBV7-3 and TRBJ2-5; 9 bases line up with TRBD2. Germline-derived CDR1 and CDR2 are SGHTA and FQGTGA. This CDR3 comprises 16 residues. Germline trimming cut 3 bases from V and 4 bases from J; bases unmatched to any gene: 9.

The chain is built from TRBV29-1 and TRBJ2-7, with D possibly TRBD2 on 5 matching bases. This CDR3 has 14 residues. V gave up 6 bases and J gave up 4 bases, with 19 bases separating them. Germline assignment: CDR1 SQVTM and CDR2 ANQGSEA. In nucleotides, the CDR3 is TGCAGCGTCACCGTCGGGGTGGGCGGGTACGAGCAGTACTTC. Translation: CSVTVGVGGYEQYF.

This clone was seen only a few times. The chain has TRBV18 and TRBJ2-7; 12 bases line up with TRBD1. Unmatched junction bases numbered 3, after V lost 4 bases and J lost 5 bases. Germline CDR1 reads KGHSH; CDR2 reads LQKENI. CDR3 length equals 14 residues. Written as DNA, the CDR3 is TGTGCCAGCTCACGGGGGACAGGGGGCGACGAGCAGTACTTC. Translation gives CASSRGTGGDEQYF.

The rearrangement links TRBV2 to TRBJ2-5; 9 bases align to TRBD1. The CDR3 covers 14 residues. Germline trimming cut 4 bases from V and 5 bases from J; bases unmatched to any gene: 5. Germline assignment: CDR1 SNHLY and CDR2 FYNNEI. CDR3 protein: CASSGGQGLETQYF. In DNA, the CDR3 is TGTGCCAGCAGTGGAGGACAGGGGCTGGAGACCCAGTACTTC.

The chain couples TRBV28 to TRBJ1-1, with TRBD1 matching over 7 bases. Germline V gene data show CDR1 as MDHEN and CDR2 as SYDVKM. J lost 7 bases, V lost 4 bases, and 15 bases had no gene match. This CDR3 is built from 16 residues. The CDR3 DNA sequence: TGTGCCAGCAGTTCCCCTGGGATCAGGGGGACCGTTGAAGCTTTCTTT. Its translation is CASSSPGIRGTVEAFF.

CDR3 in DNA: TGCAGCGTTCGATGGGACAGGGAAGGCTACACCTTC. This sequence encodes CSVRWDREGYTF. The genes are TRBV29-1 and TRBJ1-2, with TRBD1 matching over 9 bases. The CDR3 loop spans 12 amino acids. V trimming: 5 bases; J trimming: 8 bases; junction bases outside the gene matches: 6. Germline lookup yields CDR1 SQVTM and CDR2 ANQGSEA. The full variable domain, in which reference TRBV29-1 and TRBJ1-2 provide the parts outside the CDR3, is SAVISQKPSRDICQRGTSLTIQCQVDSQVTMMFWYRQQPGQSLTLIATANQGSEATYESGFVIDKFPISRPNLTFSTLTVSNMSPEDSSIYLCSVRWDREGYTFGSGTRLTVV.

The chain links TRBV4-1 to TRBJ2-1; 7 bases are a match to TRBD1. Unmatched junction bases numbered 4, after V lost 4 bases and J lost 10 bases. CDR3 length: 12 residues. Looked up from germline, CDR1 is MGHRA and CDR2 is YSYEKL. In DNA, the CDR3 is TGCGCCAGCAGCCCTGACAGGGCCGAGCAGTTCTTC. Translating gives CASSPDRAEQFF.

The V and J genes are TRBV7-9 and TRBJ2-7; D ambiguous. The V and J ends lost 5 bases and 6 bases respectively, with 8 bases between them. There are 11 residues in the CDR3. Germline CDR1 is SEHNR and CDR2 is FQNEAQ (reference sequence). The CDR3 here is CASSRYSEQYF. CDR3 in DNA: TGTGCCAGCAGCCGATACAGCGAGCAGTACTTC.

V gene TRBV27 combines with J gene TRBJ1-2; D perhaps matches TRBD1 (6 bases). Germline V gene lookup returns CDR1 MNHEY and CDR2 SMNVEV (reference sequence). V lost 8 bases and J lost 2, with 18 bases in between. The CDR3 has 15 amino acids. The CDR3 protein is CASGIGIGGNYGYTF. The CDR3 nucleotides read TGTGCCAGCGGCATAGGTATAGGGGGAAACTATGGCTACACCTTC.

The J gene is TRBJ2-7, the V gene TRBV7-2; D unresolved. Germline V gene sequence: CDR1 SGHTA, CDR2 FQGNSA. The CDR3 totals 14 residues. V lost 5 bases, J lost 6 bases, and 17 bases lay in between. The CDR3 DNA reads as TGTGCCAGCAGCCCCGGAGTTATGCCTGGCGAGCAGTACTTC. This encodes CASSPGVMPGEQYF.

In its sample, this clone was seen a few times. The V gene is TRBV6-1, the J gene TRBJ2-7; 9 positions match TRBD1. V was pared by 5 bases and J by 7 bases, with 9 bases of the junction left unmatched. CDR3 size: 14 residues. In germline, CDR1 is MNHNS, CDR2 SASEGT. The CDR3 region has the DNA TGTGCCAGCAGTTGGGACAGGGATACGGGGGAGCAGTACTTC. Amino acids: CASSWDRDTGEQYF.

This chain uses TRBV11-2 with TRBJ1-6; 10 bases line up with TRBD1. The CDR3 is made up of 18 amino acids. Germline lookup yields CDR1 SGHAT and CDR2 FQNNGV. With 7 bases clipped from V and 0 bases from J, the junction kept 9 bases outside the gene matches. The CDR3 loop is CASIHSGTGVSYNSPLHF. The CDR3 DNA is TGTGCCAGCATCCATTCCGGGACAGGGGTCTCCTATAATTCACCCCTCCACTTT. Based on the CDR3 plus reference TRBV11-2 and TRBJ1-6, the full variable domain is EAGVAQSPRYKIIEKRQSVAFWCNPISGHATLYWYQQILGQGPKLLIQFQNNGVVDDSQLPKDRFSAERLKGVDSTLKIQPAKLEDSAVYLCASIHSGTGVSYNSPLHFGNGTRLTVT.

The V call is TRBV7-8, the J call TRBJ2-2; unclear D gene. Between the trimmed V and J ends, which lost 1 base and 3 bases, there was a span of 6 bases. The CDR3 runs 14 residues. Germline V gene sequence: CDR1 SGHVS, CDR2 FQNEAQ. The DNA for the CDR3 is TGTGCCAGCAGCTTAGACCAGGACACCGGGGAGCTGTTTTTT. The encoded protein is CASSLDQDTGELFF.